The 30 T cell receptor beta chains reported below all come from one sample, sequenced in a study of blood T cells in healthy people across ages (dated by TCRdb to about 2015). Library method: 5' RACE. Sequencing was performed on an Illumina HiSeq 2500. A second roughly 6 to 12 cycle PCR used a sample-barcoded 5' primer and a J-beta primer mix. Starting from the raw public reads, TCRdb applied fastp trimming at Q25, assembled clones with MiXCR and retained in-frame beta chains. Rows with one shared CDR3 protein collapse into an entry with the most common genes and DNA. The sample table contains about 1.1 million distinct CDR3 sequences; only one count was recorded for 35% to 40% of them. The ten top clones hold 13% of the sample. Sequenced sample: blood. The receptor set was obtained from a man younger than 35 in good health.

The rearrangement uses TRBV9 and TRBJ1-5; D is possibly TRBD1 (6 bases). V was cut by 0 bases and J by 4 bases, with 11 bases left in between. CDR1 SGDLS and CDR2 YYNGEE come from the germline V gene. The length of the CDR3 is 15 residues. CDR3 coding DNA: TGTGCCAGCAGCGTAGCAGGGGCACTAAATCAGCCCCAGCATTTT. Translating it yields CASSVAGALNQPQHF.

This clonotype was detected a few times. V is TRBV5-1 and J is TRBJ1-1; no firm D call. The CDR3 loop spans 13 amino acids. Trimming removed 5 bases at V and 1 base at J, with 9 bases between. From germline, CDR1 is SGHRS and CDR2 YFSETQ. Here the CDR3 reads CASRKAGNTEAFF. In nucleotides, the CDR3 is TGCGCCAGCAGGAAGGCAGGGAACACTGAAGCTTTCTTT.

V usage is TRBV19 and J usage is TRBJ1-2; tentative D call: TRBD1 (5 bases). Trimming removed 5 bases at V and 1 base at J, with 17 bases between. Per the germline V gene, CDR1 is LNHDA and CDR2 is SQIVND (reference sequence). The CDR3 spans 16 residues. CDR3 region: CASSPSGTLLNYGYTF. CDR3 coding DNA: TGTGCCAGTAGTCCATCCGGGACCCTCCTTAACTATGGCTACACCTTC.

The CDR3 region has the DNA TGCAGCGCTATGACAGGGGATAGCAATCAGCCCCAGCATTTT. It specifies CSAMTGDSNQPQHF. The genes are TRBV29-1 and TRBJ1-5; 8 nucleotides agree with TRBD1. The germline V gene has CDR1 SQVTM and CDR2 ANQGSEA. V shed 7 bases and J 0 bases; nucleotides not matched to a gene: 5. The CDR3 contains 14 residues. The complete variable domain, with remaining parts taken from reference TRBV29-1 and TRBJ1-5, reads SAVISQKPSRDICQRGTSLTIQCQVDSQVTMMFWYRQQPGQSLTLIATANQGSEATYESGFVIDKFPISRPNLTFSTLTVSNMSPEDSSIYLCSAMTGDSNQPQHFGDGTRLSIL.

This clonotype has just a few counts. J is TRBJ1-2 and V is TRBV4-1, with 11 bases that match TRBD1. The CDR3 totals 15 residues. V shed 1 base and J 6 bases; nucleotides not matched to a gene: 4. CDR1 MGHRA and CDR2 YSYEKL come from the germline V gene. CDR3 protein: CASSQVGQGADGYTF. CDR3 DNA: TGCGCCAGCAGCCAAGTCGGACAGGGGGCTGATGGCTACACCTTC.

In its sample, this clonotype was seen a few times. CDR3 sequence reads: CSASKAGGNYGYTF. Written as DNA, the CDR3 is TGCAGTGCTAGTAAGGCAGGGGGGAACTATGGCTACACCTTC. The chain carries TRBV20-1 and TRBJ1-2; 7 bases align to TRBD1. CDR1 DFQATT and CDR2 SNEGSKA come from the germline V gene (reference sequence). The CDR3 runs to 14 residues. Trimming cost V 3 bases and J 2 bases; bases outside gene matches: 6.

Details on this clonotype: The germline gene is not matched at one end of the junction; a read error may be the cause. The genes are TRBV9 and TRBJ2-2, with TRBD1 matching over 10 bases. CDR3 size: 14 residues. Per the germline V gene, CDR1 is SGDLS and CDR2 is YYNGEE. The DNA of the CDR3 is TGTGCCAGCAGCGTAGATTCCGGACAGGGGGGGCTGTTTTTT. Its protein is CASSVDSGQGGLFF. Variable domain in full (rest from reference TRBV9 and TRBJ2-2): DSGVTQTPKHLITATGQRVTLRCSPRSGDLSVYWYQQSLDQGLQFLIQYYNGEERAKGNILERFSAQQFPDLHSELNLSSLELGDSALYFCASSVDSGQGGLFFGEGSRLTVL.

The rearrangement uses TRBV6-2 or TRBV6-3 and TRBJ1-5; D gene uncertain. V lost 2 bases and J lost 3, with 5 bases in between. This CDR3 region has 13 residues. Per the germline V gene, CDR1 is MNHEY and CDR2 is SVGEGT. CDR3 nucleotide sequence: TGTGCCAGCAGTTACCCGTACAATCAGCCCCAGCATTTT. As protein: CASSYPYNQPQHF.

The V and J genes are TRBV5-1 and TRBJ2-1; D may be TRBD2 (5 bases). The V end was cut by 2 bases, the J end by 6 bases, with 12 bases between. The CDR3 has 14 amino acids. Germline values: CDR1 SGHRS, CDR2 YFSETQ. The CDR3 loop reads CASSFGEPTNEQFF. CDR3 nucleotide sequence: TGCGCCAGCAGCTTTGGGGAGCCCACCAATGAGCAGTTCTTC.

This clonotype showed up just a few times. The chain is built from TRBV6-2 or TRBV6-3 and TRBJ2-5; D tentatively fits TRBD1 or TRBD2 (5 bases each). CDR1 is MNHEY, CDR2 SVGEGT, per germline. The CDR3 runs 14 residues. Trimming took 2 bases from V and 5 from J, leaving 12 bases between them. The CDR3 loop reads CASSYGGMGETQYF. The CDR3 DNA sequence: TGTGCCAGCAGTTACGGGGGAATGGGCGAGACCCAGTACTTC.

The chain has TRBV20-1 and TRBJ1-6, with no clear D. The V gene lost 0 bases and the J gene lost 7 bases, with 16 bases spanning the gap. This CDR3 has 16 amino acids. Germline loops: CDR1 DFQATT, CDR2 SNEGSKA (reference sequence). CDR3 residues: CSARDQAWRGNSPLHF. The CDR3 bases are TGCAGTGCTAGAGATCAGGCATGGCGAGGGAATTCACCCCTCCACTTT.

V and J are TRBV10-3 and TRBJ2-3; 10 bases fit TRBD2. The junction had 11 bases not matched to a gene; V was cut back by 4 bases and J by 1 base. This CDR3 spans 18 amino acids. Per the germline V gene, CDR1 is ENHRY and CDR2 is SYGVKD. The CDR3 reads CAISGGTSVPGGTDTQYF. The DNA of the CDR3 is TGTGCCATCAGTGGAGGGACTAGCGTCCCAGGGGGCACAGATACGCAGTATTTT.

The gene calls are TRBV3-1 and TRBJ2-7; perhaps TRBD1 as D (7 bases). V dropped 10 bases and J dropped 3 bases, with 10 bases sitting between them. Germline loops: CDR1 LGHDT, CDR2 YNNKEL (reference sequence). The CDR3 totals 11 residues. CDR3 bases: TGTGCCACCAGGGGGGACTACGAGCAGTACTTC. Translation: CATRGDYEQYF.

V gene TRBV6-2 or TRBV6-3 combines with J gene TRBJ1-2; D call uncertain. Germline values: CDR1 MNHEY, CDR2 SVGEGT. The CDR3 covers 16 residues. The V and J ends lost 2 bases and 5 bases respectively, with 18 bases between them. The CDR3 sequence is CASSYRALRGRYGYTF. DNA of the CDR3: TGTGCCAGCAGTTACCGCGCTCTCAGAGGGAGGTATGGCTACACCTTC.

This clonotype was seen only a few times. The genes are TRBV12-3 or TRBV12-4 and TRBJ1-2, with D perhaps TRBD1 (5 bases). Trimming removed 3 bases from V and 0 bases from J, with 11 bases in between. The CDR3 covers 15 residues. The CDR3 region is CASSFRQHTNYGYTF. CDR3 coding DNA: TGTGCCAGCAGTTTCCGACAGCATACTAACTATGGCTACACCTTC.

The chain links TRBV4-2 to TRBJ1-2, with no clear D. V gave up 3 bases and J gave up 6 bases, with 11 bases separating them. Germline values: CDR1 LGHNA, CDR2 YNFKEQ. CDR3 length: 13 residues. CDR3 in amino acids: CASSHSLLDGYTF. CDR3 sequence (DNA): TGTGCCAGCAGCCACTCCCTTCTAGATGGCTACACCTTC.

V gene TRBV7-2 combines with J gene TRBJ2-1; a possible D gene is TRBD1 (6 bases). The V end was cut by 5 bases, the J end by 6 bases, with 20 bases between. The CDR3 totals 16 residues. Germline V gene lookup returns CDR1 SGHTA and CDR2 FQGNSA. The CDR3 region is CASSPLQGLSSNEQFF. Here the CDR3 DNA reads TGTGCCAGCAGCCCGTTACAGGGCCTATCTAGCAATGAGCAGTTCTTC.

This clonotype was detected only a few times. V is TRBV27 and J is TRBJ2-3; D gene unclear. Trimming shortened V by 1 base and J by 0 bases, and 11 bases separated the two germline ends. This CDR3 contains 16 residues. The germline gives CDR1 MNHEY, CDR2 SMNVEV (reference sequence). The CDR3 is CASSLWAGSSTDTQYF. CDR3 nucleotide sequence: TGTGCCAGCAGTTTATGGGCAGGCTCTAGCACAGATACGCAGTATTTT.

This clonotype was recorded a few times. The chain couples TRBV3-1 to TRBJ2-1; D remains ambiguous. The V end lost 1 base, the J end lost 9 bases, and 10 bases lay between the germline ends. The germline V gene has CDR1 LGHDT and CDR2 YNNKEL (reference sequence). This CDR3 comprises 13 residues. In nucleotides, the CDR3 is TGTGCCAGCAGCCAAGTTCGTATTGGTGAGCAGTTCTTC. It encodes CASSQVRIGEQFF.

This clonotype was detected only a few times. This chain connects TRBV7-8 to TRBJ1-4, with TRBD1 as a possible D gene (6 bases). Per germline, CDR1 SGHVS and CDR2 FQNEAQ. This CDR3 is 18 amino acids long. V was shortened by 5 bases and J by 0 bases, with 19 bases between the two germline ends. This chain's CDR3 is CASSPVDRRSTTNEKLFF. CDR3 nucleotides: TGTGCCAGCAGCCCAGTTGACAGGAGATCAACAACTAATGAAAAACTGTTTTTT.

In this sample, this clonotype turned up a few times. The V call is TRBV24-1, the J call TRBJ2-3; 8 nucleotides line up with TRBD2. The CDR3 extends over 13 amino acids. The germline CDR1 and CDR2 sequences are KGHDR and SFDVKD. Losses at the gene ends were 10 bases for V and 2 bases for J; bases not matched to a gene: 4. The CDR3 sequence is CATRGGITDTQYF. CDR3 nucleotide sequence: TGTGCCACTCGGGGGGGTATCACAGATACGCAGTATTTT.

The chain carries TRBV9 and TRBJ2-1, with 7 bases that match TRBD1. V dropped 0 bases and J dropped 6; count of bases not matched to a gene: 3. This CDR3 has 14 amino acids. From germline, CDR1 is SGDLS and CDR2 YYNGEE. The CDR3 is CASSVGDRSNEQFF. The CDR3 DNA reads TGTGCCAGCAGCGTAGGGGACAGATCCAATGAGCAGTTCTTC.

This chain connects TRBV4-3 to TRBJ2-3, with 9 bases lining up with TRBD1. Germline V gene sequence: CDR1 LGHNA, CDR2 YSLEER. V was clipped by 1 base and J by 6 bases; unmatched bases: 8. The CDR3 spans 16 residues. CDR3 loop: CASSQGDDTGGDTQYF. CDR3 coding DNA: TGCGCCAGCAGCCAAGGGGACGACACAGGGGGCGATACGCAGTATTTT.

This clonotype was counted many times. The chain carries TRBV20-1 and TRBJ1-2; 10 bases align to TRBD1. The CDR3 is 13 residues long. V lost 5 bases, J lost 8 bases, and 8 bases stayed unmatched. Germline loops: CDR1 DFQATT, CDR2 SNEGSKA (reference sequence). Written as DNA, the CDR3 is TGCAGTGCTCGGACAGGGGGAGGCGGAGGCTACACCTTC. Translated: CSARTGGGGGYTF.

This chain uses TRBV28 with TRBJ1-4, with TRBD1 identical over 9 bases. Per the germline V gene, CDR1 is MDHEN and CDR2 is SYDVKM. This CDR3 has 15 amino acids. Germline trimming cut 9 bases from V and 3 bases from J; bases unmatched to any gene: 8. The CDR3 loop is CASTLQGASNEKLFF. The CDR3 region has the DNA TGTGCCAGTACACTACAGGGGGCATCTAATGAAAAACTGTTTTTT.

CDR3 in amino acids: CASKKYSGDLSYNEQFF. The CDR3 coding sequence is TGCGCCAGCAAAAAATACTCAGGGGACCTATCCTACAATGAGCAGTTCTTC. The V call is TRBV5-1, the J call TRBJ2-1; weak D call: TRBD1 (6 bases). The CDR3 totals 17 residues. Trimming removed 6 bases from V and 1 base from J, with 20 bases in between. Germline V gives CDR1 SGHRS, CDR2 YFSETQ.

The chain is built from TRBV6-1 and TRBJ1-3, with D unresolved. CDR3 length: 15 amino acids. Between the trimmed V and J ends, which lost 2 bases and 1 base, there was a span of 9 bases. CDR1 is MNHNS, CDR2 SASEGT, per germline. The CDR3 spells CASSEKGISGNTIYF. CDR3 nucleotide sequence: TGTGCCAGCAGTGAAAAAGGGATTTCTGGAAACACCATATATTTT.

On this clonotype: A read error may account for a junction end that differs from germline. J is TRBJ2-1 and V is TRBV6-2 or TRBV6-3; tentative D call: TRBD1 (5 bases). CDR3 length: 16 residues. Germline V gene data show CDR1 as MNHEY and CDR2 as SVGEGT. The CDR3 bases are TGTGCCAGCAGTTACCCCCCTGCTAGGGGATACAGTGAGCAGTTCTTC. It specifies CASSYPPARGYSEQFF.

This clonotype came up many times. The genes are TRBV7-2 and TRBJ2-3; 10 bases agree with TRBD2. The V segment lost 8 bases and the J segment 6 bases; nucleotides outside the gene matches: 2. From germline, CDR1 is SGHTA and CDR2 FQGNSA. CDR3 length equals 12 residues. CDR3 DNA: TGTGCCAGCGGACTAGCGGTTGATACGCAGTATTTT. Its translation: CASGLAVDTQYF.

This clonotype was detected only a few times. Its ends do not fully match the called genes, so a read error is possible. V and J are TRBV12-3 or TRBV12-4 and TRBJ1-2; 8 bases align to TRBD1. The CDR3 contains 13 residues. CDR3 in DNA: TGCGCCAGCAGCCGAGACAGGGGTAAAGGCTACACCTTC. It codes for CASSRDRGKGYTF.